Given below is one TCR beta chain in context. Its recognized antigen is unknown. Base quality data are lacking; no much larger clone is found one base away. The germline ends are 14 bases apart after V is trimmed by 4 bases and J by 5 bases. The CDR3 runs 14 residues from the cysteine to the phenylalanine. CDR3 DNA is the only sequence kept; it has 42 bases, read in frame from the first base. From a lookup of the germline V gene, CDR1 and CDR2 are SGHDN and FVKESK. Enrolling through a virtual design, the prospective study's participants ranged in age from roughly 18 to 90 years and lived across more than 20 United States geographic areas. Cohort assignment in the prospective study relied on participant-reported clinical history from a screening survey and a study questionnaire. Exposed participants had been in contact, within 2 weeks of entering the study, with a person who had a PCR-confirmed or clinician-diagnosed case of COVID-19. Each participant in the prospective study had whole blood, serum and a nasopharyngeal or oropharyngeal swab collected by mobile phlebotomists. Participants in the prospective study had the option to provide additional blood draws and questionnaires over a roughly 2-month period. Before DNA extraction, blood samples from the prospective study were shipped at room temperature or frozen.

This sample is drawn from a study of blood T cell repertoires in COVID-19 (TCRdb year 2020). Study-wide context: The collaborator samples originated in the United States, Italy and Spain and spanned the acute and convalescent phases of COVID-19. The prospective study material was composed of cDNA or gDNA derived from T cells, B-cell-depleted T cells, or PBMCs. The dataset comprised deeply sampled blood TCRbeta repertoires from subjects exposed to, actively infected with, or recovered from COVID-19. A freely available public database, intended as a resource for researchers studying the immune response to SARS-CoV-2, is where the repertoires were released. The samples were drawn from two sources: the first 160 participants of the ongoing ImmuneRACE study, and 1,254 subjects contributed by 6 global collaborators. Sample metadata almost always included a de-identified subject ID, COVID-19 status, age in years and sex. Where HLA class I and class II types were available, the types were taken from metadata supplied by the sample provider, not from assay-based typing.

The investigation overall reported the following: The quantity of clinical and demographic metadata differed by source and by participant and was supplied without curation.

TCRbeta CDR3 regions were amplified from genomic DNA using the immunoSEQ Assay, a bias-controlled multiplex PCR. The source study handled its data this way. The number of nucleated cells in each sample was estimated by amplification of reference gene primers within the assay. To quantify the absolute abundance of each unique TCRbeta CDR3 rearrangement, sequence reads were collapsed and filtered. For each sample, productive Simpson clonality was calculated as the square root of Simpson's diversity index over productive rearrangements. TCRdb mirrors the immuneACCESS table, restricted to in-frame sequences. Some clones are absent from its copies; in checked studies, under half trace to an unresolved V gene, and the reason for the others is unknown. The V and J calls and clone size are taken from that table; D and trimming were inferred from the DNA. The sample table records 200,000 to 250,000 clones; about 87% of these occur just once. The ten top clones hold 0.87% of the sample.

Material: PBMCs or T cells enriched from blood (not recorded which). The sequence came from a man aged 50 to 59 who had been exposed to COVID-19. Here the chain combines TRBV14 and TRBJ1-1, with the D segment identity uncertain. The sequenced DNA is TGTGCCAGCAGCCCCCACTACCCACGGACTGAAGCTTTCTTT. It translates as CASSPHYPRTEAFF. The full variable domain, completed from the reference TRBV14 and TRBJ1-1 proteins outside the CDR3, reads EAGVTQFPSHSVIEKGQTVTLRCDPISGHDNLYWYRRVMGKEIKFLLHFVKESKQDESGMPNNRFLAERTGGTYSTLKVQPAELEDSGVYFCASSPHYPRTEAFFGQGTRLTVV.